Presented here are 27 T cell receptor beta chains from one specimen sequenced in a study of T cell changes during pregnancy in multiple sclerosis. Method: immunoSEQ multiplex PCR; TCRdb's copy keeps in-frame clones and lacks some. This sample has roughly 61,000 clones, with 93% found just once. Sequences were derived from peripheral blood, sampled after pregnancy. All receptors come from a female donor with multiple sclerosis, enrolled in a pregnancy study.

This chain joins TRBV5-1 and TRBJ2-5; D is unresolved. Trimming took off 3 bases at V and 1 base at J, with 7 bases between the two ends. Germline loops: CDR1 SGHRS, CDR2 YFSETQ. The CDR3 runs 13 residues. CDR3 bases: TGCGCCAGCAGCTCAGTGGTCCAAGAGACCCAGTACTTC. Translation: CASSSVVQETQYF. The variable domain in full, with the rest retrieved from reference TRBV5-1 and TRBJ2-5, is KAGVTQTPRYLIKTRGQQVTLSCSPISGHRSVSWYQQTPGQGLQFLFEYFSETQRNKGNFPGRFSGRQFSNSRSEMNVSTLELGDSALYLCASSSVVQETQYFGPGTRLLVL.

The chain employs TRBV11-2 and TRBJ1-2; 9 positions agree with TRBD1. Germline CDR1 reads SGHAT; CDR2 reads FQNNGV. The CDR3 runs 16 residues. J was trimmed by 2 bases and V by 1 base; bases with no gene match: 5. This CDR3 is CASSLAGTGQNYGYTF. The DNA for the CDR3 is TGTGCCAGCAGCTTAGCGGGGACAGGGCAAAACTATGGCTACACCTTC.

CDR3: CASKYNVLGTEAFF. The CDR3, as DNA: TGTGCCAGCAAATACAATGTGCTTGGCACTGAAGCTTTCTTT. The V gene is TRBV11-3, the J gene TRBJ1-1; D is unresolved. Per germline, CDR1 SGHNT and CDR2 YENEEA. This CDR3 is built from 14 residues. Trimming removed 7 bases from V and 4 bases from J, with 16 bases in between.

The chain is built from TRBV28 and TRBJ2-2, with 8 bases that match TRBD1. The CDR3 is made up of 15 amino acids. Unmatched junction bases numbered 5, after V lost 4 bases and J lost 4 bases. CDR1 and CDR2 (germline): MDHEN, SYDVKM. In DNA form, the CDR3 reads TGTGCCAGCAGTTCCCAGGGGGCGGTCACCGGGGAGCTGTTTTTT. Protein product: CASSSQGAVTGELFF.

J is TRBJ2-7 and V is TRBV7-2; 9 positions agree with TRBD1. The CDR3 length is 15 residues. Trimming removed 3 bases from V and 4 bases from J; junction bases left unmatched: 7. Germline values: CDR1 SGHTA, CDR2 FQGNSA. The CDR3 loop reads CASSFGTGKSYEQYF. CDR3 sequence (DNA): TGTGCCAGCAGCTTCGGGACAGGGAAGTCGTACGAGCAGTACTTC.

Regarding this clone: One end of the junction does not line up with germline, which may come from a read error. The V call is TRBV10-3, the J call TRBJ2-5, with D hard to call. Germline values: CDR1 ENHRY, CDR2 SYGVKD. CDR3 length equals 12 residues. Here the CDR3 DNA reads TGTGCCATCAGGGAGTCCGGGGAGACCCAGTACTTC. Translated, it gives CAIRESGETQYF.

V and J are TRBV25-1 and TRBJ1-2, with a tentative D call TRBD1 (5 bases). V dropped 3 bases and J dropped 8 bases, with 13 bases sitting between them. The length of the CDR3 is 13 residues. CDR1 MGHDK and CDR2 SYGVNS come from the germline V gene. The CDR3 loop is CASSDPGSEGYTF. The CDR3 coding sequence is TGTGCCAGCAGTGACCCAGGGTCCGAGGGCTACACCTTC.

This chain joins TRBV19 and TRBJ2-2, with 7 bases that match TRBD2. The CDR3 is 14 amino acids. The germline CDR1 and CDR2 sequences are LNHDA and SQIVND (reference sequence). Trimming took 4 bases from V and 5 from J; bases not matched to a gene: 4. CDR3 bases: TGTGCCAGTAGTAATCAGGGAGGGACCGGGGAGCTGTTTTTT. This codes for CASSNQGGTGELFF.

This clone was recorded once. This chain connects TRBV19 to TRBJ2-1; 16 bases line up with TRBD2. Germline V lookup: CDR1 LNHDA, CDR2 SQIVND (reference sequence). Losses at the gene ends were 10 bases for V and 12 bases for J; bases not matched to a gene: 12. The CDR3 extends over 15 amino acids. This CDR3 reads CATEKGTSGRAGQFF. The CDR3 nucleotides read TGTGCCACAGAGAAAGGGACTAGCGGGAGGGCCGGGCAGTTCTTC.

This clone was recorded only once. The rearrangement joins TRBV7-9 to TRBJ2-2; TRBD2 agrees at 9 bases. This CDR3 comprises 16 residues. Germline V gives CDR1 SEHNR, CDR2 FQNEAQ (reference sequence). J lost 3 bases, V lost 2 bases, and 4 bases had no gene match. The CDR3 region has the DNA TGTGCCAGCAGCTTAATAGCGGGAGTGCACACCGGGGAGCTGTTTTTT. Protein sequence: CASSLIAGVHTGELFF.

V is TRBV19 and J is TRBJ1-5; 7 bases agree with TRBD1. The ends lost 0 bases at V and 0 bases at J; junction bases unmatched: 8. The CDR3 loop spans 18 amino acids. The germline V gene has CDR1 LNHDA and CDR2 SQIVND (reference sequence). In nucleotides, the CDR3 is TGTGCCAGTAGTATAGAGAAAATACAGGGGTATAGCAATCAGCCCCAGCATTTT. It encodes CASSIEKIQGYSNQPQHF. Based on the CDR3 plus reference TRBV19 and TRBJ1-5, the full variable domain is DGGITQSPKYLFRKEGQNVTLSCEQNLNHDAMYWYRQDPGQGLRLIYYSQIVNDFQKGDIAEGYSVSREKKESFPLTVTSAQKNPTAFYLCASSIEKIQGYSNQPQHFGDGTRLSIL.

The chain carries TRBV5-1 and TRBJ2-7, with 11 bases identical to TRBD2. The V segment lost 0 bases and the J segment 3 bases; nucleotides outside the gene matches: 11. CDR1 is SGHRS, CDR2 YFSETQ, per germline. CDR3 length: 18 amino acids. CDR3: CASSLAPSGSGGDYEQYF. The CDR3 DNA sequence: TGCGCCAGCAGCTTGGCCCCGTCCGGTAGCGGGGGGGACTACGAGCAGTACTTC.

The chain joins TRBV9 to TRBJ2-5; 11 nucleotides agree with TRBD2. Per the germline V gene, CDR1 is SGDLS and CDR2 is YYNGEE. J was trimmed by 1 base and V by 3 bases; bases with no gene match: 2. This CDR3 is built from 15 residues. As DNA, the CDR3 is TGTGCCAGCAGCGGGGGACTAGCGGTCCAAGAGACCCAGTACTTC. Protein product: CASSGGLAVQETQYF.

About this clone itself: This specimen includes other DNA sequences encoding the same CDR3. The rearrangement joins TRBV11-3 to TRBJ1-1; D remains unclear. Germline assignment: CDR1 SGHNT and CDR2 YENEEA. The V end was cut by 2 bases, the J end by 0 bases, with 4 bases between. CDR3 length: 13 amino acids. This chain's CDR3 is CASSLTVNTEAFF. The CDR3 nucleotides read TGTGCCAGCAGCTTAACGGTGAACACTGAAGCTTTCTTT.

This clone was seen once. The V call is TRBV7-9, the J call TRBJ2-5, with a possible D match to TRBD1 (5 bases). V was pared by 2 bases and J by 4 bases, with 11 bases between. CDR3 size: 14 residues. Looked up from germline, CDR1 is SEHNR and CDR2 is FQNEAQ (reference sequence). The CDR3 region has the DNA TGTGCCAGCAGCTTACTAATGACAGTAGAGACCCAGTACTTC. Protein: CASSLLMTVETQYF.

The CDR3 reads CASIPDGDTEAFF. CDR3 DNA: TGTGCCAGCATCCCCGACGGGGACACTGAAGCTTTCTTT. The chain links TRBV5-8 to TRBJ1-1, with D unresolved. The CDR3 covers 13 residues. CDR1 and CDR2 (germline): SGHTS, YDEGEE. Trimming pared 6 bases from V and 3 bases from J, leaving 12 bases between.

CDR3 sequence: CASSGGGPFVLTF. The CDR3 DNA sequence: TGTGCCAGCAGCGGGGGAGGGCCCTTTGTCCTGACTTTC. The chain uses TRBV7-9 and TRBJ2-6; 7 bases are shared with TRBD2. Germline trimming cut 5 bases from V and 13 bases from J; bases unmatched to any gene: 8. Germline V gives CDR1 SEHNR, CDR2 FQNEAQ (reference sequence). There are 13 residues in the CDR3. The whole variable domain, remainder taken from reference TRBV7-9 and TRBJ2-6, is DTGVSQNPRHKITKRGQNVTFRCDPISEHNRLYWYRQTLGQGPEFLTYFQNEAQLEKSRLLSDRFSAERPKGSFSTLEIQRTEQGDSAMYLCASSGGGPFVLTFGAGSRLTVL.

This rearrangement joins TRBV5-1 to TRBJ1-4; D call uncertain. The CDR3 is 15 amino acids. Germline CDR1 reads SGHRS; CDR2 reads YFSETQ. Trimming left V 2 bases short and J 5 bases short, with 13 bases between. CDR3 coding DNA: TGCGCCAGCAGCTTATTCGGCACGGGGAATGAAAAACTGTTTTTT. Protein sequence: CASSLFGTGNEKLFF.

This clone was seen once. The chain is built from TRBV15 and TRBJ2-1; 7 nucleotides agree with TRBD1. The CDR3 is 14 residues long. The germline V gene encodes CDR1 LNHNV and CDR2 YYDKDF (reference sequence). Trimming removed 2 bases from V and 3 bases from J; junction bases left unmatched: 1. The DNA of the CDR3 is TGTGCCACCAGCAGACGGGACAGCTACAATGAGCAGTTCTTC. It yields the protein CATSRRDSYNEQFF.

This chain links TRBV19 with TRBJ1-2, with TRBD1 matching over 9 bases. The CDR3 is 14 amino acids. Germline CDR1 is LNHDA and CDR2 is SQIVND (reference sequence). The junction had 9 bases not matched to a gene; V was cut back by 5 bases and J by 8 bases. The CDR3 nucleotides are TGTGCCAGTAGTCCACGGGGGACAGGGCAGGGCTACACCTTC. Translating gives CASSPRGTGQGYTF.

V usage is TRBV6-1 and J usage is TRBJ1-1; 8 bases are shared with TRBD1. The CDR3 is 14 amino acids. The V and J ends lost 7 bases and 5 bases, in that order; junction bases with no gene match: 9. From germline, CDR1 is MNHNS and CDR2 SASEGT. CDR3 sequence reads: CASISQGARTEAFF. CDR3 sequence (DNA): TGTGCCAGCATTTCCCAGGGGGCGAGGACTGAAGCTTTCTTT.

The chain uses TRBV6-6 and TRBJ2-7, with D possibly TRBD2 on 6 matching bases. Looked up from germline, CDR1 is MNHNY and CDR2 is SVGAGI (reference sequence). Trimming shortened V by 2 bases and J by 0 bases, and 8 bases separated the two germline ends. The CDR3 runs 14 residues. CDR3 protein: CASSYRESSYEQYF. CDR3 nucleotide sequence: TGTGCCAGCAGTTACCGGGAGAGCTCCTACGAGCAGTACTTC.

This chain uses TRBV28 with TRBJ2-1; weak D call: TRBD2 (5 bases). Germline CDR1 reads MDHEN; CDR2 reads SYDVKM. The CDR3 has 15 residues. V gave up 6 bases and J gave up 4 bases, with 16 bases separating them. The CDR3 nucleotides read TGTGCCAGCAGGTCTCGCGCGGGTGAATACAATGAGCAGTTCTTC. The encoded protein is CASRSRAGEYNEQFF.

V usage is TRBV2 and J usage is TRBJ1-4; 8 bases agree with TRBD1. The germline gives CDR1 SNHLY, CDR2 FYNNEI. J was trimmed by 7 bases and V by 5 bases; bases with no gene match: 9. This CDR3 is built from 15 residues. The CDR3 DNA is TGTGCCAGCAGTAGGGACAGGAGTGAGGGTGAAAAACTGTTTTTT. The encoded protein is CASSRDRSEGEKLFF.

This chain links TRBV11-2 with TRBJ2-7; perhaps TRBD1 as D (5 bases). Germline CDR1 is SGHAT and CDR2 is FQNNGV. The CDR3 spans 14 residues. V was cut by 5 bases and J by 5 bases, with 16 bases left in between. The CDR3 is CASSATQGFHEQYF. For the CDR3, the DNA is TGTGCCAGCAGCGCCACTCAGGGTTTTCACGAGCAGTACTTC.

The chain employs TRBV28 and TRBJ1-2, with TRBD1 as a possible D gene (5 bases). The CDR3 runs 13 residues. Germline assignment: CDR1 MDHEN and CDR2 SYDVKM. V lost 3 bases, J lost 4 bases, and 9 bases lay in between. CDR3 DNA sequence: TGTGCCAGCAGTTTTCAGGGTTCCTATGGCTACACCTTC. Translating it yields CASSFQGSYGYTF.

The gene calls are TRBV29-1 and TRBJ2-3, with TRBD2 identical over 11 bases. Looked up from germline, CDR1 is SQVTM and CDR2 is ANQGSEA. This CDR3 comprises 14 residues. V lost 6 bases, J lost 3 bases, and 5 bases stayed unmatched. The CDR3: CSVGLAGTTDTQYF. The CDR3 region has the DNA TGCAGCGTAGGACTAGCGGGTACTACAGATACGCAGTATTTT.